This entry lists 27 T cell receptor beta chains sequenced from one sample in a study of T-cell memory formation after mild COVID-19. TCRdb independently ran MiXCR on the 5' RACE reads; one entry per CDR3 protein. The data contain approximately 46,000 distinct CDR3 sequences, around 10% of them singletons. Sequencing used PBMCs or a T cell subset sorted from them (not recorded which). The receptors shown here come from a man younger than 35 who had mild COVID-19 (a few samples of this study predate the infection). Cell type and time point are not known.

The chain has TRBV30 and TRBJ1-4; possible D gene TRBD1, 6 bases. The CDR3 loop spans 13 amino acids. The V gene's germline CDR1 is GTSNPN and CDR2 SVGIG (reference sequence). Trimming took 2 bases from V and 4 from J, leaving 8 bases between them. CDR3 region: CAWSSDSNEKLFF. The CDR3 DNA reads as TGTGCCTGGAGTTCGGACAGTAATGAAAAACTGTTTTTT.

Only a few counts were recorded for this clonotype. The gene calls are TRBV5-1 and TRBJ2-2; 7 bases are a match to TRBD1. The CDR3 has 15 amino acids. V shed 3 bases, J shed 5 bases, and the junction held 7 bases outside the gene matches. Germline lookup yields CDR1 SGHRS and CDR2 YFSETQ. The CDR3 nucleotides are TGCGCCAGCAGCTCGACAGGGAAGGCGACCGGGGAGCTGTTTTTT. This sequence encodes CASSSTGKATGELFF.

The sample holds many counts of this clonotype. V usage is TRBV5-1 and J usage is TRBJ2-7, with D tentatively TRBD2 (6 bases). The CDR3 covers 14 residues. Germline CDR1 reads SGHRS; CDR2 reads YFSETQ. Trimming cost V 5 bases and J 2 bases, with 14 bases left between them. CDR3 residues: CASSTRAGPYEQYF. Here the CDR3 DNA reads TGCGCCAGCAGTACCCGAGCGGGCCCCTACGAGCAGTACTTC.

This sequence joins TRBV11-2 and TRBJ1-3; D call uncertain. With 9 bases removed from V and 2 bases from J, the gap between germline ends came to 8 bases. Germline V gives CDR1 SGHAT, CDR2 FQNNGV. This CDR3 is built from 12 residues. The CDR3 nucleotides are TGTGCCAGTAGTACTCCTGGAAACACCATATATTTT. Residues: CASSTPGNTIYF.

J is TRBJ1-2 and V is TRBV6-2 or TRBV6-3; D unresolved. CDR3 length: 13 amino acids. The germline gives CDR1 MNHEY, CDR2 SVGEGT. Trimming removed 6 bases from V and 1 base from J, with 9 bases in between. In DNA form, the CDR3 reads TGTGCCAGCAGGCTCCAGGATAACTATGGCTACACCTTC. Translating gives CASRLQDNYGYTF.

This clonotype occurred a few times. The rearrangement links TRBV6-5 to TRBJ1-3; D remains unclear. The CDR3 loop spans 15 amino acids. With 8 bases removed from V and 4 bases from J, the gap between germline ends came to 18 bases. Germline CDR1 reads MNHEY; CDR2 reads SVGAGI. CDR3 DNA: TGTGCCAGCCGAACCCTCTTACGGGCCGGAAACACCATATATTTT. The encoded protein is CASRTLLRAGNTIYF.

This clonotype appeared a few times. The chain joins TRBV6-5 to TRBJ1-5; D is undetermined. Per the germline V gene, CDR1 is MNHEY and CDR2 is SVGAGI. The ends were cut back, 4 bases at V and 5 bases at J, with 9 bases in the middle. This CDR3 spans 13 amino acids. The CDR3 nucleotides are TGTGCCAGCAGTTCGGGCCGGGATCAGCCCCAGCATTTT. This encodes CASSSGRDQPQHF.

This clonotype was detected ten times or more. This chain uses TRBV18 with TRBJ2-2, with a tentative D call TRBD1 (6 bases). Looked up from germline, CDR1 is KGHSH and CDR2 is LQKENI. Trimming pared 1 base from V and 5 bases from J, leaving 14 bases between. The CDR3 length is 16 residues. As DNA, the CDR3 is TGTGCCAGCTCACCACAGGGGGTTGTCCAAACCGGGGAGCTGTTTTTT. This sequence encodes CASSPQGVVQTGELFF.

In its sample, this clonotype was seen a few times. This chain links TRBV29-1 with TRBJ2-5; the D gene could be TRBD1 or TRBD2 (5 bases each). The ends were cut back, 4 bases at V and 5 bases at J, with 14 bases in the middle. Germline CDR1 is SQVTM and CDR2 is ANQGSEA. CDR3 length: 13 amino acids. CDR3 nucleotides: TGCAGCGTTGGTAAAGGGGAGTATGAGACCCAGTACTTC. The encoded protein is CSVGKGEYETQYF.

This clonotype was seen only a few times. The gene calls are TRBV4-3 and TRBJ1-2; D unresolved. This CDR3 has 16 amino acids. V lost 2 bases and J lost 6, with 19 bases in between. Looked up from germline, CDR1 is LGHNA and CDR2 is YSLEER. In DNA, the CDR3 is TGCGCCAGCAGCCAATTCGTAGGGTCTGAGGCTGATGGCTACACCTTC. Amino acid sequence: CASSQFVGSEADGYTF.

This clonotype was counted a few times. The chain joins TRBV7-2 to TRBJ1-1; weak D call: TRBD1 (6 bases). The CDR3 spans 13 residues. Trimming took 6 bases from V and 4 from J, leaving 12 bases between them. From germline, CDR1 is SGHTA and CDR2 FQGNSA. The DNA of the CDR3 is TGTGCCAGCAGTTCACAGGGTATCACTGAAGCTTTCTTT. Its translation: CASSSQGITEAFF.

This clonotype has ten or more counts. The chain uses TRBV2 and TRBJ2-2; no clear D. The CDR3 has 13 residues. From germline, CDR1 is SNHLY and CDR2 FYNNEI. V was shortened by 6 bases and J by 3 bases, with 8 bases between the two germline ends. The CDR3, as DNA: TGTGCCAGCAGCGTTGATTACACCGGGGAGCTGTTTTTT. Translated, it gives CASSVDYTGELFF.

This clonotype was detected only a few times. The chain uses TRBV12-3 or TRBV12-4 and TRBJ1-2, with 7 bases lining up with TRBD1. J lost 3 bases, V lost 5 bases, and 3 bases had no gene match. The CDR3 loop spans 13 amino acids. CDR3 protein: CASSLGQYYGYTF. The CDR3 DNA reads TGTGCCAGCAGTCTGGGACAGTACTATGGCTACACCTTC.

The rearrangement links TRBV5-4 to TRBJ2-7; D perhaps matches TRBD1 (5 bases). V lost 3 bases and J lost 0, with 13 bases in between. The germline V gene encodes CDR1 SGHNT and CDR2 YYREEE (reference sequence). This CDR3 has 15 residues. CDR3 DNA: TGTGCCAGCAGCTCCGGGCCAGGGCCCTCCTACGAGCAGTACTTC. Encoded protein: CASSSGPGPSYEQYF. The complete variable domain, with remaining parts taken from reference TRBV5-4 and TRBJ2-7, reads ETGVTQSPTHLIKTRGQQVTLRCSSQSGHNTVSWYQQALGQGPQFIFQYYREEENGRGNFPPRFSGLQFPNYSSELNVNALELDDSALYLCASSSGPGPSYEQYFGPGTRLTVT.

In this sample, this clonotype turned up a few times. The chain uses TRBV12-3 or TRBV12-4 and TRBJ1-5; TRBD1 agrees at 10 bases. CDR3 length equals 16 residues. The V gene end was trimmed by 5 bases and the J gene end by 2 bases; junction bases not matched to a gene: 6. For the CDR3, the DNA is TGTGCCAGCAGTCAGGGACAGGGGTTGGGCAATCAGCCCCAGCATTTT. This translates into CASSQGQGLGNQPQHF.

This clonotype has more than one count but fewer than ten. The CDR3, as DNA: TGTGCCAGCAGTTACTCGAGGGAGACCCAGTACTTC. Translating gives CASSYSRETQYF. The chain combines TRBV6-2 or TRBV6-3 with TRBJ2-5; D gene unclear. CDR3 length equals 12 residues. V dropped 0 bases and J dropped 5 bases, with 4 bases sitting between them. The germline V gene encodes CDR1 MNHEY and CDR2 SVGEGT.

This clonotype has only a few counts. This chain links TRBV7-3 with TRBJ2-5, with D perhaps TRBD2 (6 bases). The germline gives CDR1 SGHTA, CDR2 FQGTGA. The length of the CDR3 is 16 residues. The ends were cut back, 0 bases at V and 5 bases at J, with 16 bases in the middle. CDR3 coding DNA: TGTGCCAGCAGCTTAACGTCTCGAGCACGGGAGGAGACCCAGTACTTC. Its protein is CASSLTSRAREETQYF.

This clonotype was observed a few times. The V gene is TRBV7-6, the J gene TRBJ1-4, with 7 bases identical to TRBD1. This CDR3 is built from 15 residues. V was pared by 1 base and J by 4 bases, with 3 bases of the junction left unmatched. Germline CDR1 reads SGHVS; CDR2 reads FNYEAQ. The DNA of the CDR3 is TGTGCCAGCAGCTTAGAAGGGGACAGTAATGAAAAACTGTTTTTT. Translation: CASSLEGDSNEKLFF.

CDR3 in DNA: TGTGCCAGCAGTCTCAGTCCGGACAATCAGCCCCAGCATTTT. Its protein is CASSLSPDNQPQHF. The chain couples TRBV6-5 to TRBJ1-5; no clear D gene. This CDR3 is built from 14 residues. V lost 5 bases to trimming and J lost 3 bases, with 11 bases between them. Per germline, CDR1 MNHEY and CDR2 SVGAGI.

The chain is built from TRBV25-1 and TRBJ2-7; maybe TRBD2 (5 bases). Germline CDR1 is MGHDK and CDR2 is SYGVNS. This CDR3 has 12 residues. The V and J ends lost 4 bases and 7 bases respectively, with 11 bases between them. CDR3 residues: CASSAPGEEQYF. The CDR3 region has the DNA TGTGCCAGCAGTGCCCCCGGGGAGGAGCAGTACTTC.

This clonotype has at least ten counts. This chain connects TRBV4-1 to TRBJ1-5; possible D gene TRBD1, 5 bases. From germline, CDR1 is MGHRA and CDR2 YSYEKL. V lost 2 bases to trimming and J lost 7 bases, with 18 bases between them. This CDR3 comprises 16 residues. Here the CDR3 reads CASSQLWGEGGQPQHF. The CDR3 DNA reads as TGCGCCAGCAGCCAACTCTGGGGGGAAGGTGGGCAGCCCCAGCATTTT.

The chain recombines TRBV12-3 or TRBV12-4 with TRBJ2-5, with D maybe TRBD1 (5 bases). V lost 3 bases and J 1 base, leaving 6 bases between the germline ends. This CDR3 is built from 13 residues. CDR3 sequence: CASSFTGQETQYF. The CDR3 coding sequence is TGTGCCAGCAGTTTCACAGGCCAAGAGACCCAGTACTTC.

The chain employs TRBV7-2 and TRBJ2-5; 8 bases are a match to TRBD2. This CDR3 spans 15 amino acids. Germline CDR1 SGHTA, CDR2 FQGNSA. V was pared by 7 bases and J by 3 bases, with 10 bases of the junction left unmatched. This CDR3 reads CASTGWAGGEETQYF. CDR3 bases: TGTGCCAGCACGGGCTGGGCGGGGGGAGAAGAGACCCAGTACTTC. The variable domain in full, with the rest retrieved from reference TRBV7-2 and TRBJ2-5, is GAGVSQSPSNKVTEKGKDVELRCDPISGHTALYWYRQSLGQGLEFLIYFQGNSAPDKSGLPSDRFSAERTGGSVSTLTIQRTQQEDSAVYLCASTGWAGGEETQYFGPGTRLLVL.

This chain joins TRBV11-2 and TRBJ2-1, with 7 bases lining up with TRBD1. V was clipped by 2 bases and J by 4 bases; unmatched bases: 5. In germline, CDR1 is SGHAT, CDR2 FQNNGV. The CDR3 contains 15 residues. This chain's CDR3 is CASSLSTGKYNEQFF. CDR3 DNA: TGTGCCAGCAGCTTATCGACAGGGAAATACAATGAGCAGTTCTTC.

The CDR3 reads CASKRLASRLDTQYF. In nucleotides, the CDR3 is TGTGCCAGCAAAAGACTAGCCTCGCGTTTAGATACGCAGTATTTT. The J gene is TRBJ2-3, the V gene TRBV2; 7 bases agree with TRBD2. CDR3 length: 15 residues. In germline, CDR1 is SNHLY, CDR2 FYNNEI. V lost 7 bases and J lost 5; bases outside the gene matches: 12.

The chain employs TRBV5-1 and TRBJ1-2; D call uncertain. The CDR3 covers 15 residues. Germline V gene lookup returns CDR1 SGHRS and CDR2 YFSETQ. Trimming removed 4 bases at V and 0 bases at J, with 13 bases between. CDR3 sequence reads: CASSAGGSSNYGYTF. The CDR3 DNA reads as TGCGCCAGCAGCGCGGGTGGCAGCTCTAACTATGGCTACACCTTC.

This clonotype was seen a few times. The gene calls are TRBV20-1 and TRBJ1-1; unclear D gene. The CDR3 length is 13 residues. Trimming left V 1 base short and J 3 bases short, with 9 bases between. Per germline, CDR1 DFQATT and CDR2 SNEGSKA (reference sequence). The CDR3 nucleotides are TGCAGTGCTAGAGGTACCGGGGACACTGAAGCTTTCTTT. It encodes CSARGTGDTEAFF.